Given below is one T cell receptor beta chain in context. Participants came from some 23 US areas, aged roughly 18 to 95 years. These data originate in a study of blood T cell repertoires in COVID-19. Study information: The study drew acute and convalescent COVID-19 samples from the United States, Italy and Spain.

In the authors' workflow: Amplified reference gene primers provided the basis for estimating nucleated cell counts. TCRdb's copy holds only in-frame clones and misses some; the assay was immunoSEQ multiplex PCR. The V and J calls and the clone size are those of that table, but D and trimming were determined from the DNA. The repertoire holds a few hundred thousand clones, roughly 91% seen once, with less than 3% in the top ten. The CDR3 consists of 13 residues. V was pared by 8 bases and J by 2 bases, with 12 bases between. The V gene's germline CDR1 is SEHNR and CDR2 FQNEAQ (reference sequence). Specimen: PBMCs or T cells enriched from blood (not recorded which). This clonotype was sampled from a woman in her fifties or sixties who had been exposed to COVID-19. This chain connects TRBV7-9 to TRBJ1-2; D ambiguous. The CDR3: CASPNPRNYGYTF. In DNA, the CDR3 is TGTGCCAGCCCGAACCCACGGAACTATGGCTACACCTTC.